The 30 T cell receptor beta chains below were found in one sample sequenced in a study of cytomegalovirus exposure and HLA in healthy donors. With 60 Vbeta and 13 Jbeta primers, the PCR was carried out. Using immunoSEQ multiplex PCR, the repertoire was profiled, and TCRdb retains in-frame clones only, with some absent. Here the sample table reports around 70,000 clones. The sequencing sample was made of PBMCs. Source of these receptors: a woman aged 25-40 years in good health and CMV-seronegative.

The chain uses TRBV4-1 and TRBJ1-4; D is possibly TRBD1 (6 bases). Germline V gene lookup returns CDR1 MGHRA and CDR2 YSYEKL. V gave up 1 base and J gave up 7 bases, with 22 bases separating them. The CDR3 extends over 18 amino acids. The CDR3 DNA follows: TGCGCCAGCAGCCAAGCCGCATCGACAGGATTTGGAGCTGAAAAACTGTTTTTT. It is translated as CASSQAASTGFGAEKLFF.

The chain is built from TRBV7-6 and TRBJ2-2, with D unclear. The CDR3 runs to 14 residues. Trimming shortened V by 5 bases and J by 2 bases, and 9 bases separated the two germline ends. In germline, CDR1 is SGHVS, CDR2 FNYEAQ. DNA of the CDR3: TGTGCCAGCAGCCTCCCAGTTAACACCGGGGAGCTGTTTTTT. It codes for CASSLPVNTGELFF.

J is TRBJ2-7 and V is TRBV7-8, with 8 bases that match TRBD2. The CDR3 loop spans 16 amino acids. CDR1 and CDR2 from the germline V gene are SGHVS and FQNEAQ. Trimming took 5 bases from V and 4 from J; bases not matched to a gene: 13. CDR3 nucleotide sequence: TGTGCCAGCAGCCCGAGCGGGGGTTTTCCGGCGTACGAGCAGTACTTC. It is translated as CASSPSGGFPAYEQYF.

The genes are TRBV29-1 and TRBJ1-1, with D maybe TRBD1 (5 bases). CDR1 is SQVTM and CDR2 is ANQGSEA in the germline V gene. The CDR3 runs to 13 residues. Trimming shortened V by 6 bases and J by 7 bases, and 18 bases separated the two germline ends. CDR3 bases: TGCAGCGTGGTGGGAGGCAGGGATGATGAAGCTTTCTTT. Amino acids: CSVVGGRDDEAFF.

The rearrangement uses TRBV18 and TRBJ2-7; TRBD2 is a possible D gene (5 bases). Germline CDR1 is KGHSH and CDR2 is LQKENI. The CDR3 is 15 amino acids. Between the trimmed V and J ends, which lost 1 base and 2 bases, there was a span of 12 bases. CDR3 protein: CASSPQRISAYEQYF. The CDR3 DNA follows: TGTGCCAGCTCACCACAGCGGATTAGCGCCTACGAGCAGTACTTC.

This chain connects TRBV5-1 to TRBJ1-2, with 9 bases that match TRBD1. V gave up 5 bases and J gave up 1 base; unmatched junction bases: 3. CDR1 is SGHRS, CDR2 YFSETQ, per germline. This CDR3 region has 14 residues. CDR3: CASSPTGGNYGYTF. The CDR3 DNA reads TGCGCCAGCAGTCCGACAGGGGGTAACTATGGCTACACCTTC. The full variable domain, completed using reference TRBV5-1 and TRBJ1-2, is KAGVTQTPRYLIKTRGQQVTLSCSPISGHRSVSWYQQTPGQGLQFLFEYFSETQRNKGNFPGRFSGRQFSNSRSEMNVSTLELGDSALYLCASSPTGGNYGYTFGSGTRLTVV.

J is TRBJ2-5 and V is TRBV6-6, with TRBD2 identical over 8 bases. Per the germline V gene, CDR1 is MNHNY and CDR2 is SVGAGI (reference sequence). The CDR3 covers 13 residues. For the CDR3, the DNA is TGTGCGGGACGAAAAGCGGGGGAAGAGACCCAGTACTTC. It is translated as CAGRKAGEETQYF.

The gene calls are TRBV11-2 and TRBJ2-5; tentatively, D is TRBD1 (6 bases). Germline V lookup: CDR1 SGHAT, CDR2 FQNNGV. The CDR3 covers 15 residues. V shed 5 bases and J shed 2 bases, with 15 bases lying between them. CDR3 DNA: TGTGCCAGCAGCGCTAGCAGAGGGGGTCAAGAGACCCAGTACTTC. It yields the protein CASSASRGGQETQYF.

This chain uses TRBV27 with TRBJ1-1, with no clear D. This CDR3 has 14 residues. Germline V gene data show CDR1 as MNHEY and CDR2 as SMNVEV (reference sequence). V was shortened by 8 bases and J by 0 bases, with 13 bases between the two germline ends. CDR3 residues: CASAQDTMNTEAFF. CDR3 coding DNA: TGTGCCAGCGCCCAAGACACCATGAACACTGAAGCTTTCTTT.

The CDR3: CASSLTSGSNEQFF. CDR3 nucleotide sequence: TGCGCCAGCAGCTTGACTAGCGGGAGTAATGAGCAGTTCTTC. This chain links TRBV5-1 with TRBJ2-1; 11 bases line up with TRBD2. Germline CDR1 and CDR2: SGHRS and YFSETQ. The CDR3 spans 14 residues. V was clipped by 1 base and J by 7 bases; unmatched bases: 1.

V is TRBV30 and J is TRBJ1-1; D is uncertain. V was cut by 2 bases and J by 1 base, with 8 bases left in between. CDR3 length: 13 residues. CDR1 and CDR2 from the germline V gene are GTSNPN and SVGIG (reference sequence). CDR3 bases: TGTGCCTGGAGTCGCGAGGGGAACACTGAAGCTTTCTTT. This sequence encodes CAWSREGNTEAFF.

This chain links TRBV30 with TRBJ1-1; tentatively, D is TRBD1 (6 bases). The CDR3 loop spans 12 amino acids. The germline V gene encodes CDR1 GTSNPN and CDR2 SVGIG (reference sequence). V lost 4 bases and J 9 bases, leaving 15 bases between the germline ends. The DNA for the CDR3 is TGTGCCTGGACTGGGGGAGGGGACAAAGCTTTCTTT. This gives the protein CAWTGGGDKAFF.

J is TRBJ1-4 and V is TRBV9, with D unresolved. The CDR3 is made up of 16 amino acids. Germline assignment: CDR1 SGDLS and CDR2 YYNGEE. Trimming shortened V by 3 bases and J by 7 bases, and 19 bases separated the two germline ends. CDR3 residues: CASSARSDWRGEKLFF. The CDR3 nucleotides read TGTGCCAGCAGCGCCCGATCCGACTGGCGGGGTGAAAAACTGTTTTTT.

CDR3 loop: CASGGSGEQYF. CDR3 DNA: TGTGCCAGCGGGGGCTCGGGCGAGCAGTACTTC. The chain combines TRBV9 with TRBJ2-7; possibly TRBD1 for D (6 bases). This CDR3 has 11 amino acids. The V gene's germline CDR1 is SGDLS and CDR2 YYNGEE. V was shortened by 7 bases and J by 6 bases, with 11 bases between the two germline ends. The full variable domain, in which reference TRBV9 and TRBJ2-7 provide the parts outside the CDR3, is DSGVTQTPKHLITATGQRVTLRCSPRSGDLSVYWYQQSLDQGLQFLIQYYNGEERAKGNILERFSAQQFPDLHSELNLSSLELGDSALYFCASGGSGEQYFGPGTRLTVT.

The chain combines TRBV11-2 with TRBJ1-5; no clear D. The CDR3 runs 14 residues. The germline V gene has CDR1 SGHAT and CDR2 FQNNGV. V was shortened by 1 base and J by 5 bases, with 9 bases between the two germline ends. CDR3 nucleotides: TGTGCCAGCAGCTTAGCAGGAACTCATCAGCCCCAGCATTTT. This codes for CASSLAGTHQPQHF.

J is TRBJ2-2 and V is TRBV7-3; 8 bases are shared with TRBD2. The length of the CDR3 is 16 residues. Germline V lookup: CDR1 SGHTA, CDR2 FQGTGA. V gave up 5 bases and J gave up 4 bases; unmatched junction bases: 9. DNA for the CDR3: TGTGCCAGCAGCCCCGCCGGACTAGCCACCACCGGGGAGCTGTTTTTT. Translated, it gives CASSPAGLATTGELFF.

The rearrangement joins TRBV28 to TRBJ2-3; D remains ambiguous. The CDR3 loop spans 12 amino acids. Per germline, CDR1 MDHEN and CDR2 SYDVKM. Trimming removed 3 bases from V and 4 bases from J, with 5 bases in between. The CDR3 region has the DNA TGTGCCAGCAGTTTTAGAGCAGATACGCAGTATTTT. It translates to CASSFRADTQYF.

The chain couples TRBV25-1 to TRBJ2-5, with 7 bases identical to TRBD2. The V and J ends lost 0 bases and 2 bases, in that order; junction bases with no gene match: 3. CDR1 MGHDK and CDR2 SYGVNS come from the germline V gene. The CDR3 spans 15 residues. The CDR3 nucleotides read TGTGCCAGCAGTGAATATCCGGGGGGTCAAGAGACCCAGTACTTC. This codes for CASSEYPGGQETQYF. Drawing the rest from reference TRBV25-1 and TRBJ2-5, the complete variable domain is EADIYQTPRYLVIGTGKKITLECSQTMGHDKMYWYQQDPGMELHLIHYSYGVNSTEKGDLSSESTVSRIRTEHFPLTLESARPSHTSQYLCASSEYPGGQETQYFGPGTRLLVL.

This chain joins TRBV11-2 and TRBJ2-2, with a tentative D call TRBD1 (6 bases). The CDR3 loop spans 15 amino acids. Per germline, CDR1 SGHAT and CDR2 FQNNGV. Trimming stripped 6 bases from V and 4 bases from J, with 15 bases between. CDR3 coding DNA: TGTGCCAGCAGTCCCACCACAGGGAGCACCGGGGAGCTGTTTTTT. Translated: CASSPTTGSTGELFF.

The chain links TRBV7-9 to TRBJ2-3; D gene uncertain. This CDR3 region has 16 residues. Trimming removed 1 base from V and 2 bases from J, with 13 bases in between. Per the germline V gene, CDR1 is SEHNR and CDR2 is FQNEAQ (reference sequence). DNA for the CDR3: TGTGCCAGCAGCTTAGTACGGGTCAAACACACAGATACGCAGTATTTT. This encodes CASSLVRVKHTDTQYF.

The V and J genes are TRBV29-1 and TRBJ2-3, with 8 bases fitting TRBD2. This CDR3 is built from 14 residues. Germline CDR1 and CDR2: SQVTM and ANQGSEA. The V gene end was trimmed by 5 bases and the J gene end by 3 bases; junction bases not matched to a gene: 7. The CDR3 DNA reads as TGCAGCGTTCCCCTAGCGGGTCGGACAGATACGCAGTATTTT. It encodes CSVPLAGRTDTQYF.

The J gene is TRBJ2-7, the V gene TRBV19, with 7 positions matching TRBD1. There are 16 residues in the CDR3. Germline V lookup: CDR1 LNHDA, CDR2 SQIVND (reference sequence). The junction had 13 bases not matched to a gene; V was cut back by 0 bases and J by 8 bases. CDR3 residues: CASSIDLSDRVGKQYF. The CDR3 DNA is TGTGCCAGTAGTATAGATCTATCCGACAGGGTAGGTAAGCAGTACTTC. Variable domain in full (rest from reference TRBV19 and TRBJ2-7): DGGITQSPKYLFRKEGQNVTLSCEQNLNHDAMYWYRQDPGQGLRLIYYSQIVNDFQKGDIAEGYSVSREKKESFPLTVTSAQKNPTAFYLCASSIDLSDRVGKQYFGPGTRLTVT.

The chain uses TRBV6-5 and TRBJ1-1; no reliable D call. The V gene's germline CDR1 is MNHEY and CDR2 SVGAGI. Trimming pared 2 bases from V and 4 bases from J, leaving 17 bases between. The length of the CDR3 is 16 residues. The CDR3 sequence is CASSYALQAGSTEAFF. The DNA of the CDR3 is TGTGCCAGCAGTTACGCCCTTCAGGCCGGAAGCACTGAAGCTTTCTTT.

The chain uses TRBV28 and TRBJ1-4; 10 nucleotides agree with TRBD1. Unmatched junction bases numbered 4, after V lost 4 bases and J lost 11 bases. CDR3 length equals 13 residues. Per germline, CDR1 MDHEN and CDR2 SYDVKM. The CDR3 sequence is CASSSGQGRKLFF. DNA for the CDR3: TGTGCCAGCAGTTCGGGACAGGGGCGGAAACTGTTTTTT.

The rearrangement joins TRBV27 to TRBJ2-7, with D possibly being TRBD1 (5 bases). V lost 10 bases and J 4 bases, leaving 11 bases between the germline ends. Germline loops: CDR1 MNHEY, CDR2 SMNVEV (reference sequence). CDR3 length equals 11 residues. In nucleotides, the CDR3 is TGTGCCACCCACGCAGGGTACGAGCAGTACTTC. This sequence encodes CATHAGYEQYF.

A word on this clone: Germline and junction disagree at one end, which may indicate a read error. This sequence joins TRBV29-1 and TRBJ2-1, with D possibly TRBD1 on 5 matching bases. This CDR3 spans 14 amino acids. CDR1 is SQVTM and CDR2 is ANQGSEA in the germline V gene. The CDR3 nucleotides are TGCAGCGAGTCCCAGGGAAGCTCCGACAATGAGCAGTTCTTC. It encodes CSESQGSSDNEQFF.

The chain carries TRBV5-1 and TRBJ2-3; possibly TRBD2 for D (7 bases). The CDR3 totals 16 residues. CDR1 SGHRS and CDR2 YFSETQ come from the germline V gene. V was clipped by 0 bases and J by 2 bases, with 13 bases between them. The CDR3 DNA sequence: TGCGCCAGCAGCTTGGGGGGGCGGGGGTACACAGATACGCAGTATTTT. Translation gives CASSLGGRGYTDTQYF.

The chain carries TRBV7-3 and TRBJ2-7, with 7 bases aligning to TRBD1. This CDR3 region has 13 residues. Germline V gene sequence: CDR1 SGHTA, CDR2 FQGTGA. V was pared by 6 bases and J by 2 bases, with 4 bases of the junction left unmatched. In nucleotides, the CDR3 is TGTGCCAGCAGTTCTACAGGGGCCTACGAGCAGTACTTC. Residues: CASSSTGAYEQYF.

The chain recombines TRBV29-1 with TRBJ1-2; D is undetermined. This CDR3 region has 14 residues. Germline V gene lookup returns CDR1 SQVTM and CDR2 ANQGSEA. V lost 0 bases to trimming and J lost 4 bases, with 12 bases between them. The CDR3 nucleotides are TGCAGCGTTGAAGATGGGGAGGGTACCTATGGCTACACCTTC. It codes for CSVEDGEGTYGYTF.

The chain has TRBV30 and TRBJ2-3, with 7 bases aligning to TRBD1. This CDR3 contains 15 residues. V was pared by 2 bases and J by 2 bases, with 7 bases of the junction left unmatched. Germline-derived CDR1 and CDR2 are GTSNPN and SVGIG (reference sequence). The CDR3, as DNA: TGTGCCTGGAGTTTGACAGGGCGTCTCACAGATACGCAGTATTTT. Its translation is CAWSLTGRLTDTQYF.